The 9 T cell receptor beta chains below all came from one sample that was sequenced in a study of blood T cell repertoires in COVID-19. Sequencing used immunoSEQ multiplex PCR; TCRdb keeps in-frame clones, though not all of them. The repertoire holds around 450,000 clones, with approximately 90% as singletons. The sample consisted of peripheral blood. Receptor source: a young woman with acute or convalescent COVID-19.

V and J are TRBV7-2 and TRBJ2-3, with D perhaps matching TRBD1 (5 bases). Germline lookup yields CDR1 SGHTA and CDR2 FQGNSA. CDR3 size: 13 residues. The V and J ends lost 5 bases and 3 bases respectively, with 9 bases between them. In DNA form, the CDR3 reads TGTGCCAGCAGCACCTCAGGGACAGATACGCAGTATTTT. Protein product: CASSTSGTDTQYF.

The chain couples TRBV5-1 to TRBJ2-2; 7 positions match TRBD2. Unmatched junction bases numbered 1, after V lost 5 bases and J lost 0 bases. Germline loops: CDR1 SGHRS, CDR2 YFSETQ. The CDR3 runs 14 residues. This chain's CDR3 is CASRAGANTGELFF. The CDR3 nucleotides read TGCGCCAGCAGGGCGGGAGCGAACACCGGGGAGCTGTTTTTT.

Concerning this clone itself: Other DNA sequences from this sample encode an identical CDR3 as well. This sequence joins TRBV19 and TRBJ2-7; TRBD1 matches 8 bases. Germline CDR1 reads LNHDA; CDR2 reads SQIVND (reference sequence). The V gene end was trimmed by 9 bases and the J gene end by 2 bases; junction bases not matched to a gene: 6. CDR3 length: 13 residues. CDR3 sequence reads: CASRAGGTYEQYF. The CDR3 DNA sequence: TGTGCCAGCCGTGCAGGGGGCACCTACGAGCAGTACTTC.

The CDR3 protein is CASSVSGTANSPLHF. The CDR3 DNA reads TGTGCCAGCAGCGTATCCGGGACAGCAAATTCACCCCTCCACTTT. The chain joins TRBV9 to TRBJ1-6; 7 bases match TRBD1. CDR1 and CDR2 from the germline V gene are SGDLS and YYNGEE. Trimming cost V 1 base and J 7 bases; bases outside gene matches: 5. The CDR3 runs to 15 residues.

This clone was seen only a few times. J is TRBJ2-2 and V is TRBV10-1, with no clear D. Between the trimmed V and J ends, which lost 4 bases and 3 bases, there was a span of 6 bases. Germline V gene lookup returns CDR1 WNHNN and CDR2 SYGVQD (reference sequence). The CDR3 runs 13 residues. CDR3 in DNA: TGCGCCAGCAGTGCCGACTACACCGGGGAGCTGTTTTTT. Its protein is CASSADYTGELFF.

This sequence joins TRBV15 and TRBJ2-2; D may be TRBD1 (6 bases). With 4 bases removed from V and 3 bases from J, the gap between germline ends came to 9 bases. The CDR3 totals 14 residues. Germline CDR1 LNHNV, CDR2 YYDKDF (reference sequence). The CDR3 is CATSTGQYTGELFF. CDR3 coding DNA: TGTGCCACCAGCACAGGACAGTACACCGGGGAGCTGTTTTTT.

The chain carries TRBV19 and TRBJ1-6; 9 nucleotides line up with TRBD1. Germline V gives CDR1 LNHDA, CDR2 SQIVND (reference sequence). The CDR3 is made up of 16 amino acids. Trimming removed 6 bases from V and 5 bases from J; junction bases left unmatched: 8. For the CDR3, the DNA is TGTGCCAGTAGATCCCGGACAGGGGAAGATAATTCACCCCTCCACTTT. Translating it yields CASRSRTGEDNSPLHF. Full variable domain (remainder filled in from reference TRBV19 and TRBJ1-6): DGGITQSPKYLFRKEGQNVTLSCEQNLNHDAMYWYRQDPGQGLRLIYYSQIVNDFQKGDIAEGYSVSREKKESFPLTVTSAQKNPTAFYLCASRSRTGEDNSPLHFGNGTRLTVT.

V gene TRBV11-3 combines with J gene TRBJ2-1; tentatively, D is TRBD2 (6 bases). The CDR3 is 17 amino acids. With 6 bases removed from V and 12 bases from J, the gap between germline ends came to 30 bases. Germline V gives CDR1 SGHNT, CDR2 YENEEA. The CDR3 loop reads CASSFSQTGRGVSPQFF. As DNA, the CDR3 is TGTGCCAGCAGTTTCTCCCAAACGGGGCGGGGAGTCTCACCGCAGTTCTTC. Full variable domain (remainder filled in from reference TRBV11-3 and TRBJ2-1): EAGVVQSPRYKIIEKKQPVAFWCNPISGHNTLYWYLQNLGQGPELLIRYENEEAVDDSQLPKDRFSAERLKGVDSTLKIQPAELGDSAVYLCASSFSQTGRGVSPQFFGPGTRLTVL.

This chain connects TRBV5-1 to TRBJ2-7; TRBD1 matches at 7 bases. Germline CDR1 is SGHRS and CDR2 is YFSETQ. The J segment lost 1 base and the V segment lost 4 bases, leaving 8 bases of the junction unmatched. The CDR3 has 15 residues. CDR3 region: CASSDSGRGSYEQYF. In DNA form, the CDR3 reads TGCGCCAGCAGCGACTCGGGCAGGGGGTCCTACGAGCAGTACTTC.